This entry concerns a single TCR beta chain. The table came from immunoSEQ multiplex PCR; TCRdb's copy has only in-frame clones and leaves some out. This table holds 150,000 or so clones, approximately 92% found once. These data come from a study of control samples from healthy donors and cancer patients. Germline CDR1 is LGHDT and CDR2 is YNNKEL (reference sequence). The V gene lost 4 bases and the J gene lost 5 bases, with 8 bases spanning the gap. The CDR3 has 12 amino acids. The receptor was derived from a woman aged 50 to 60 in good health. J is TRBJ1-2 and V is TRBV3-1 (or the pseudogene TRBV3-2); possible D gene TRBD1, 5 bases. Input material: blood. This CDR3 reads CASSRDGYGYTF. Here the CDR3 DNA reads TGTGCCAGCAGCCGGGACGGTTATGGCTACACCTTC.